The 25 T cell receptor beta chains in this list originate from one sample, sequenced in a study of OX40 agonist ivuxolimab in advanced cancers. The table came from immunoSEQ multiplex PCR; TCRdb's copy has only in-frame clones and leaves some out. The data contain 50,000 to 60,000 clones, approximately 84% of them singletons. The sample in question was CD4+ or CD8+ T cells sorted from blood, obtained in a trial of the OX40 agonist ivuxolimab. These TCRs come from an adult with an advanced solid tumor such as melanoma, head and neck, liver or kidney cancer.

In nucleotides, the CDR3 is TGTGCCAGCAGCGCCCGACAGGGGCCGAGCTCTGGGGCCAACGTCCTGACTTTC. The encoded protein is CASSARQGPSSGANVLTF. The rearrangement uses TRBV9 and TRBJ2-6, with 8 bases fitting TRBD1. The V segment lost 3 bases and the J segment 0 bases; nucleotides outside the gene matches: 8. Germline V gene sequence: CDR1 SGDLS, CDR2 YYNGEE. This CDR3 contains 18 residues.

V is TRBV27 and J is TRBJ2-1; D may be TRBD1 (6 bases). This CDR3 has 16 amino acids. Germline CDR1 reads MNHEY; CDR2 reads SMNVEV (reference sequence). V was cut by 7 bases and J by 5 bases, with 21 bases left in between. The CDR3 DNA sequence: TGTGCCAGCATTGCCGGGACCCGTAGGGGGAACAATGAGCAGTTCTTC. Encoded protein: CASIAGTRRGNNEQFF.

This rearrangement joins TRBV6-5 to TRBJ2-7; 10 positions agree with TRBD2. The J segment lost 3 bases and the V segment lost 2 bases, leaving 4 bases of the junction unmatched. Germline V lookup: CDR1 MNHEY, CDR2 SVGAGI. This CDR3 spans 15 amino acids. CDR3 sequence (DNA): TGTGCCAGCAGTTACCGTCGGACTAGCGGCTACGAGCAGTACTTC. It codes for CASSYRRTSGYEQYF.

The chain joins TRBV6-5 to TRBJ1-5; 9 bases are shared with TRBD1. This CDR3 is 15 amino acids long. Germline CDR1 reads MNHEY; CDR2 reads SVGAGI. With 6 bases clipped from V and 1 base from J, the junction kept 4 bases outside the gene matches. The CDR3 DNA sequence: TGTGCCAGCAGGTCGACAGGGGGGAGCAATCAGCCCCAGCATTTT. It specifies CASRSTGGSNQPQHF.

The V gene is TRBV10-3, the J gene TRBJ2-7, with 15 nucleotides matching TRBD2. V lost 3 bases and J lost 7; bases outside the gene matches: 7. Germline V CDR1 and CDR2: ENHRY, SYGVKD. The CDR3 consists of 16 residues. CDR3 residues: CAISDSGLAGGGEQYF. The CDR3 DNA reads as TGTGCCATCAGTGATTCGGGACTAGCGGGAGGAGGGGAGCAGTACTTC.

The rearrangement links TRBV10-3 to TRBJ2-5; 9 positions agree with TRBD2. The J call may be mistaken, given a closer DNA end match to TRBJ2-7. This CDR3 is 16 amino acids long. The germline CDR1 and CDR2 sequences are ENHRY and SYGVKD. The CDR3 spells CAISDTGSAGGSEQYF. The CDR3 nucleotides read TGTGCCATCAGTGACACAGGATCGGCGGGAGGGTCCGAGCAGTACTTC.

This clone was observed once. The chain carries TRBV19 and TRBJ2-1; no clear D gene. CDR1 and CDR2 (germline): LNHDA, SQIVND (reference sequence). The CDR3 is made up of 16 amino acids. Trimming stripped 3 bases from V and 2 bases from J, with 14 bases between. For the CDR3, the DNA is TGTGCCAGTAGTATTTTGTCGAGCACGACCTACAATGAGCAGTTCTTC. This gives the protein CASSILSSTTYNEQFF.

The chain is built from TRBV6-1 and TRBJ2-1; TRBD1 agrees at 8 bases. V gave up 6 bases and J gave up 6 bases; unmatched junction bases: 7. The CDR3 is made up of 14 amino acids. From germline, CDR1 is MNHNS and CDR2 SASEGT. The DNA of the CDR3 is TGTGCCAGCAGCTCCGGGACAGGTCGCAATGAGCAGTTCTTC. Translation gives CASSSGTGRNEQFF.

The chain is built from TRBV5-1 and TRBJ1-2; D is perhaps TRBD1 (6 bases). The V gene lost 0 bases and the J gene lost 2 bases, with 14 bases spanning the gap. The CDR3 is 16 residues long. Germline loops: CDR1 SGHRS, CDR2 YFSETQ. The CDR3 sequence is CASSLATGKLNYGYTF. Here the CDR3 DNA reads TGCGCCAGCAGCTTGGCTACAGGGAAATTGAACTATGGCTACACCTTC.

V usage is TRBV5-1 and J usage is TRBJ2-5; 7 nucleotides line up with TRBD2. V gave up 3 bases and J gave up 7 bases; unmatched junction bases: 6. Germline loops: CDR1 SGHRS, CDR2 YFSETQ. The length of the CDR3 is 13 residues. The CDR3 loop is CASSSHPGGTQYF. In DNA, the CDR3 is TGCGCCAGCAGCTCCCACCCGGGAGGGACCCAGTACTTC.

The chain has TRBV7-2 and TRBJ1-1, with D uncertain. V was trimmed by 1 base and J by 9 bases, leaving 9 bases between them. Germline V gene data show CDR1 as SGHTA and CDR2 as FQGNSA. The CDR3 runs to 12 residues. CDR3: CASSLVTGKAFF. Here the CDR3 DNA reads TGTGCCAGCAGCTTAGTGACCGGAAAAGCTTTCTTT. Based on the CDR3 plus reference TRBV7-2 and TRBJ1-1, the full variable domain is GAGVSQSPSNKVTEKGKDVELRCDPISGHTALYWYRQSLGQGLEFLIYFQGNSAPDKSGLPSDRFSAERTGGSVSTLTIQRTQQEDSAVYLCASSLVTGKAFFGQGTRLTVV.

The CDR3 protein is CASSRGYLPNEQFF. The CDR3 DNA reads TGTGCCAGCAGCCGGGGTTATCTCCCCAATGAGCAGTTCTTC. The rearrangement links TRBV6-5 to TRBJ2-1; tentative D call: TRBD2 (5 bases). Germline values: CDR1 MNHEY, CDR2 SVGAGI. V was cut by 6 bases and J by 6 bases, with 15 bases left in between. This CDR3 has 14 residues.

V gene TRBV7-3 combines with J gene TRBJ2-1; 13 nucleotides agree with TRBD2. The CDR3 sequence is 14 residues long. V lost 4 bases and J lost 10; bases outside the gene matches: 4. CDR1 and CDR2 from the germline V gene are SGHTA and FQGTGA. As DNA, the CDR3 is TGTGCCAGCAGCTCCGGACTAGCGGGGGCGGAGCAGTTCTTC. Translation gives CASSSGLAGAEQFF.

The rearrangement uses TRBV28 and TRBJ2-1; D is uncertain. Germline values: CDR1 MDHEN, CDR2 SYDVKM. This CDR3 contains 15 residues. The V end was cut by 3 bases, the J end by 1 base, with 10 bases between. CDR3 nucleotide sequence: TGTGCCAGCAGTTTTCCCGGGCAATCCTACAATGAGCAGTTCTTC. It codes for CASSFPGQSYNEQFF.

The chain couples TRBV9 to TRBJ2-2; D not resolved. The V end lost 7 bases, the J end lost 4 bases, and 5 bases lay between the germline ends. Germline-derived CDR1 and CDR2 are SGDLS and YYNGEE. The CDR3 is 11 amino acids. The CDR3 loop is CASAATGELFF. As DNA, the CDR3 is TGTGCCAGCGCGGCCACCGGGGAGCTGTTTTTT.

The CDR3 spells CATSRDRRVGEKLFF. In DNA, the CDR3 is TGTGCCACCAGCAGAGATCGGAGGGTCGGCGAAAAACTGTTTTTT. J is TRBJ1-4 and V is TRBV15; D not certain. This CDR3 region has 15 residues. Deletions cut 0 bases from V and 8 bases from J, with 13 bases between. Germline values: CDR1 LNHNV, CDR2 YYDKDF (reference sequence).

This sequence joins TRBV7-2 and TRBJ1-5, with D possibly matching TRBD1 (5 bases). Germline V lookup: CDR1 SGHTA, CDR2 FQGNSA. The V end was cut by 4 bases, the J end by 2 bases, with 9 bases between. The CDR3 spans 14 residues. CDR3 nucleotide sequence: TGTGCCAGCAGCTCCGGGGCGGGCAATCAGCCCCAGCATTTT. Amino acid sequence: CASSSGAGNQPQHF.

The CDR3 here is CASSKARVYSGNTIYF. The CDR3, as DNA: TGTGCCAGCAGCAAAGCGCGCGTTTACTCTGGAAACACCATATATTTT. This chain uses TRBV21-1 with TRBJ1-3. TRBV21-1 has pseudogene status. The CDR3 runs to 16 residues.

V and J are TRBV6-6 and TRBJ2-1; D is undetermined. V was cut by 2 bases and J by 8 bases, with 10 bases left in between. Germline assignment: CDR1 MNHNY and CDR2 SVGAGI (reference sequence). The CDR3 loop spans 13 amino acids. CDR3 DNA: TGTGCCAGCAGTTACGCTCGAATGGATGAGCAGTTCTTC. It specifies CASSYARMDEQFF.

In nucleotides, the CDR3 is TGTGCCAGCAGCCGGTGGCAGGTCCAAGAGACCCAGTACTTC. Its translation is CASSRWQVQETQYF. The chain carries TRBV6-1 and TRBJ2-5; D is ambiguous. Deletions cut 6 bases from V and 1 base from J, with 12 bases between. Germline CDR1 is MNHNS and CDR2 is SASEGT. The CDR3 is made up of 14 amino acids.

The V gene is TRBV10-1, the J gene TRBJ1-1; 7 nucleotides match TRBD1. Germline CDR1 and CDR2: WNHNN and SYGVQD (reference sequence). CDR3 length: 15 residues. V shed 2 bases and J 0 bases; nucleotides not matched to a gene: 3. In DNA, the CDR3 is TGCGCCAGCAGTGAGAGCGGACAGGTGAACACTGAAGCTTTCTTT. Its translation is CASSESGQVNTEAFF.

CDR3 DNA: TGCAGCGCCCTACCGGGACTAGCGGGGATTAGCTCCTACAATGAGCAGTTCTTC. Encoded protein: CSALPGLAGISSYNEQFF. This rearrangement joins TRBV29-1 to TRBJ2-1; 13 nucleotides agree with TRBD2. CDR3 length: 18 amino acids. V lost 7 bases, J lost 0 bases, and 12 bases stayed unmatched. Germline assignment: CDR1 SQVTM and CDR2 ANQGSEA.

The CDR3 is CSVEDRSKGYNEQFF. The CDR3 region has the DNA TGCAGCGTTGAAGATCGAAGTAAAGGGTACAATGAGCAGTTCTTC. The genes are TRBV29-1 and TRBJ2-1, with D unresolved. Trimming removed 0 bases from V and 4 bases from J, with 13 bases in between. Germline-derived CDR1 and CDR2 are SQVTM and ANQGSEA. This CDR3 region has 15 residues.

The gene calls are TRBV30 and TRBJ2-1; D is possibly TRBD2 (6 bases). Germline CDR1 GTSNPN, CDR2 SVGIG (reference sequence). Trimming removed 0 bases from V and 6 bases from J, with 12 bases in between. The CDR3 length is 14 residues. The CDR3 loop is CAWSVGGKGNEQFF. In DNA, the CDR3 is TGTGCCTGGAGTGTAGGAGGGAAGGGCAATGAGCAGTTCTTC.

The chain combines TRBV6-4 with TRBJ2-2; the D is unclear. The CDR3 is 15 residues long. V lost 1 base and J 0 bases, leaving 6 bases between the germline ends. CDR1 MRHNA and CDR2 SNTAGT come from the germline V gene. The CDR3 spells CASSDFITNTGELFF. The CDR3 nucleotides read TGTGCCAGCAGTGACTTCATAACGAACACCGGGGAGCTGTTTTTT.